This T cell receptor beta chain was identified during a study of regulatory T cells in long-lasting Graves disease. Study-level findings and limits: Newly diagnosed patients had higher TCR diversity than persistent Graves' patients did.

Germline CDR1 SGHTA, CDR2 FQGNSA. This CDR3 comprises 12 residues. Time point of the sample: newly diagnosed GD, antithyroid drugs for less than 3 months. The TCR library used RNA extracted from PBMCs. For TCR beta, libraries came from iRepertoire HTBI primers and Arm-PCR of CDR3 regions. In the original processing: Identification across samples found about 61 TRBV and 12 to 15 TRBJ segments. In TCRdb, the multiplex PCR reads were re-called with MiXCR into one record per CDR3 protein. It is TCRdb's table, rather than the study itself, that gives the V and J calls and clone size. Altogether 400,000 to 550,000 distinct CDR3 sequences are present, 14% to 15% being singletons, with the ten largest covering around 17%. This clonotype was seen a single time. Antigen: not known. A much more abundant neighbour one base away suggests this may be a read error. The same specimen was also included in a second study, on T cells in Graves' hyperthyroidism and ophthalmopathy.

The chain joins TRBV7-2 to TRBJ2-3; TRBD2 matches at 16 bases. The sequence derives from a woman in her twenties or thirties with Graves disease. This specimen was peripheral blood mononuclear cells (PBMCs), taken at new diagnosis, from a patient treated with antithyroid drugs. The CDR3 DNA follows: TGTGCCAGCAGCTCGGGACTAGCGGGGGGGGTTTTT. Its protein is CASSSGLAGGVF.